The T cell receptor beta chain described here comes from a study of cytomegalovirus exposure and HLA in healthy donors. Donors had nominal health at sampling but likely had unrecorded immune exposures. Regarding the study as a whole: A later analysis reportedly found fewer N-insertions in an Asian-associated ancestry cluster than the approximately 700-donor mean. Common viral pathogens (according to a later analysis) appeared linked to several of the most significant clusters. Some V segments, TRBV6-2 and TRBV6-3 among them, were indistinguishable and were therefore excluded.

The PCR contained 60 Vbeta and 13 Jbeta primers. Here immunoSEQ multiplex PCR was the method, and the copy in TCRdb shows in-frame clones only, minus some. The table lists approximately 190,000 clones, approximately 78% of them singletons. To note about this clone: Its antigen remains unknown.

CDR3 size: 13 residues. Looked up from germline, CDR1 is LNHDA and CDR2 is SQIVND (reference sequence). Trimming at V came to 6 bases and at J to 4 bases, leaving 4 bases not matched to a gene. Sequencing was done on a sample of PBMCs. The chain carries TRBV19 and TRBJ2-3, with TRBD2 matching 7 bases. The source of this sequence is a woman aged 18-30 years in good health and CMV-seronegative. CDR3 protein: CASSRGLADTQYF. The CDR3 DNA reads TGTGCCAGTAGCCGCGGACTAGCAGATACGCAGTATTTT.